The 14 T cell receptor beta chains listed next were all sequenced from one sample in a study of sequential checkpoint blockade in melanoma. The treatment is: randomized to nivolumab then ipilimumab (arm A) or the reverse (arm B). Clones were read by immunoSEQ multiplex PCR, and TCRdb kept only the in-frame ones, dropping some. The data contain approximately 28,000 clones, approximately 86% of them singletons. The source material was CD8+ T cells sorted from blood (inferred from file names), sampled from a patient given nivolumab and ipilimumab in sequence. Receptors originate from a human donor with melanoma.

Only a few counts were recorded for this clone. This rearrangement joins TRBV15 to TRBJ2-1, with TRBD1 as a possible D gene (6 bases). Trimming shortened V by 4 bases and J by 1 base, and 8 bases separated the two germline ends. This CDR3 spans 14 amino acids. Germline-derived CDR1 and CDR2 are LNHNV and YYDKDF (reference sequence). In nucleotides, the CDR3 is TGTGCCACCAGCAAAGGACAGTCCTACAATGAGCAGTTCTTC. Its translation is CATSKGQSYNEQFF.

The V and J genes are TRBV10-3 and TRBJ2-3; TRBD1 matches 8 bases. Germline assignment: CDR1 ENHRY and CDR2 SYGVKD. J gave up 8 bases and V 2 bases, and 12 bases lay outside the gene matches. The CDR3 has 16 residues. CDR3 residues: CAISETPGQGPGTQYF. DNA for the CDR3: TGTGCCATCAGTGAGACCCCCGGACAGGGTCCAGGTACGCAGTATTTT.

The V call is TRBV7-3, the J call TRBJ2-3; 8 bases align to TRBD2. The CDR3 is 15 residues long. CDR1 and CDR2 (germline): SGHTA, FQGTGA. Trimming at V came to 3 bases and at J to 0 bases, leaving 2 bases not matched to a gene. The CDR3 is CASSFSGISTDTQYF. The CDR3 DNA reads as TGTGCCAGCAGCTTTAGCGGGATTAGCACAGATACGCAGTATTTT.

CDR3: CASKSGLAGANNEQFF. The CDR3 DNA is TGTGCCAGCAAGTCAGGACTAGCGGGGGCGAACAATGAGCAGTTCTTC. The J gene is TRBJ2-1, the V gene TRBV27, with 13 bases lining up with TRBD2. CDR1 MNHEY and CDR2 SMNVEV come from the germline V gene (reference sequence). This CDR3 has 16 amino acids. With V trimmed by 7 bases and J by 5 bases, 8 bases remained unmatched.

V gene TRBV7-8 combines with J gene TRBJ2-2, with D hard to call. The V and J ends lost 3 bases and 4 bases respectively, with 18 bases between them. This CDR3 has 17 residues. Germline-derived CDR1 and CDR2 are SGHVS and FQNEAQ. The CDR3 nucleotides read TGTGCCAGCAGCTTTACATCTGCTGCGGCCGGCACCGGGGAGCTGTTTTTT. It translates to CASSFTSAAAGTGELFF.

This sequence joins TRBV4-1 and TRBJ2-7, with a possible D match to TRBD1 (6 bases). Trimming took 1 base from V and 1 from J, leaving 8 bases between them. The CDR3 sequence is 14 residues long. The germline V gene encodes CDR1 MGHRA and CDR2 YSYEKL. CDR3 amino acids: CASSQAQGSYEQYF. CDR3 coding DNA: TGCGCCAGCAGCCAAGCTCAGGGGTCCTACGAGCAGTACTTC.

This clone was seen only a few times. V and J are TRBV27 and TRBJ1-1; D is unresolved. The CDR3 is made up of 11 amino acids. Per the germline V gene, CDR1 is MNHEY and CDR2 is SMNVEV (reference sequence). V was cut by 6 bases and J by 3 bases, with 5 bases left in between. CDR3 bases: TGTGCCAGCAGCTCAGACACTGAAGCTTTCTTT. This gives the protein CASSSDTEAFF.

This chain uses TRBV15 with TRBJ2-7; 9 bases fit TRBD2. CDR3 size: 15 residues. Losses at the gene ends were 0 bases for V and 6 bases for J; bases not matched to a gene: 6. Germline V lookup: CDR1 LNHNV, CDR2 YYDKDF (reference sequence). The CDR3 nucleotides read TGTGCCACCAGCAGAGATGCGGGGGGGACGTTCGAGCAGTACTTC. It translates to CATSRDAGGTFEQYF.

This chain joins TRBV4-3 and TRBJ1-5; D is perhaps TRBD1 (5 bases). The V and J ends lost 4 bases and 0 bases respectively, with 10 bases between them. The germline V gene encodes CDR1 LGHNA and CDR2 YSLEER. This CDR3 has 15 amino acids. CDR3 sequence reads: CASSPDRISNQPQHF. In DNA form, the CDR3 reads TGCGCCAGCAGCCCTGACAGAATTAGCAATCAGCCCCAGCATTTT.

The chain links TRBV10-2 to TRBJ2-7; D perhaps matches TRBD2 (5 bases). The germline V and J ends were trimmed by 5 bases and 6 bases, with 14 bases remaining between them. The germline V gene has CDR1 WSHSY and CDR2 SAAADI. The CDR3 covers 13 residues. The CDR3 DNA reads TGCGCCAGCAGTTGGGTCATCAGCGGCGAGCAGTACTTC. This codes for CASSWVISGEQYF.

The V and J genes are TRBV7-8 and TRBJ2-7, with 7 nucleotides matching TRBD1. Trimming removed 5 bases from V and 3 bases from J; junction bases left unmatched: 4. CDR1 is SGHVS and CDR2 is FQNEAQ in the germline V gene. The CDR3 consists of 13 residues. DNA of the CDR3: TGTGCCAGCAGCGCCCGGGACAGCTACGAGCAGTACTTC. It translates to CASSARDSYEQYF.

V gene TRBV11-2 combines with J gene TRBJ2-5, with 8 bases aligning to TRBD2. The CDR3 covers 14 residues. Germline CDR1 reads SGHAT; CDR2 reads FQNNGV. The junction had 4 bases not matched to a gene; V was cut back by 6 bases and J by 1 base. The CDR3 sequence is CASRDTSGQETQYF. As DNA, the CDR3 is TGTGCCAGCAGGGACACTAGCGGCCAAGAGACCCAGTACTTC.

The V call is TRBV5-1, the J call TRBJ2-2; TRBD2 matches at 7 bases. Looked up from germline, CDR1 is SGHRS and CDR2 is YFSETQ. Trimming at V came to 6 bases and at J to 9 bases, leaving 5 bases not matched to a gene. The CDR3 length is 12 residues. In nucleotides, the CDR3 is TGCGCCAGCACCTGGGGGGGTCGGGAGCTGTTTTTT. Translated, it gives CASTWGGRELFF.

The J gene is TRBJ2-3, the V gene TRBV4-3, with TRBD2 as a possible D gene (5 bases). CDR3 length equals 15 residues. Trimming took 2 bases from V and 0 from J, leaving 9 bases between them. Germline CDR1 is LGHNA and CDR2 is YSLEER. This CDR3 reads CASSQSRASTDTQYF. CDR3 DNA sequence: TGCGCCAGCAGCCAATCGAGGGCTAGCACAGATACGCAGTATTTT.